The clone carrying this T cell receptor (beta chain) was seen a handful of times. Its antigen is as yet unknown. TCRdb reanalysed the RT-PCR reads using MiXCR and keeps one entry per CDR3 protein. The table records roughly 620,000 distinct CDR3 sequences, 11% of them present only once. This record belongs to a study of response to subunit inactivated influenza vaccine. The ends were cut back, 1 base at V and 2 bases at J, with 7 bases in the middle. This CDR3 is 14 amino acids long. Germline V gene sequence: CDR1 SGHDT, CDR2 YYEEEE. Study-level results: Authors proposed each seasonal influenza vaccination draws in few new T cells.

In addition, the sample was reused for a study of T cells expressing NK-cell markers. Per that study: A 5'RACE template switching approach incorporating UMIs was used to make TCR beta cDNA. The study did not resolve the HCMV specificity of expanded NKG2C+ T cell clones.

The TCR was taken from a man aged 45 to 65 who received an inactivated influenza vaccine. The chain links TRBV5-6 to TRBJ2-1; a weak D match, TRBD2 (6 bases). Sequencing used PBMCs from blood, obtained on the day of vaccination. This CDR3 reads CASSLWGAYNEQFF. The CDR3 nucleotides read TGTGCCAGCAGCTTGTGGGGGGCCTACAATGAGCAGTTCTTC.